This TCR beta chain appears in the sequencing data of a study of cytomegalovirus exposure and HLA in healthy donors. Primers included in the PCR were 60 Vbeta and 13 Jbeta primers. The protocol was immunoSEQ multiplex PCR, while the TCRdb copy is restricted to in-frame clones and leaves out a portion. The data contain around 150,000 clones, roughly 88% of them singletons. Germline CDR1 MNHNS, CDR2 SASEGT. The J segment lost 5 bases and the V segment lost 8 bases, leaving 8 bases of the junction unmatched. CDR3 length equals 13 residues. Notes on the study in general: Specific recognition of CMV antigens was confirmed in vitro for three chains (all CMV-associated). A later analysis appeared to link common viral pathogens to several of the most significant clusters.

Of note for this clone: Its antigen remains unidentified.

Regarding donors, all were healthy bone marrow donors. The specimen was PBMCs. The chain employs TRBV6-1 and TRBJ2-5, with TRBD1 matching over 7 bases. The TCR comes from a man between 18 and 29 years old in good health and CMV-seropositive. The CDR3 nucleotides read TGTGCCAGCCGAATGACAGGGCCGGAGACCCAGTACTTC. The encoded protein is CASRMTGPETQYF.